The rows below give T cell receptor beta chains drawn from one sample of a study of OX40 agonist ivuxolimab in advanced cancers. Profiling relied on immunoSEQ multiplex PCR, and the TCRdb table lists in-frame clones only, not all of them. The sample yields around 67,000 clones, 75% to 85% seen once. The sequences come from CD4+ or CD8+ T cells sorted from blood, collected in a trial of the OX40 agonist ivuxolimab. The receptors were sampled from an adult with an advanced solid tumor such as melanoma, head and neck, liver or kidney cancer. The CDR3 runs from the conserved cysteine through the conserved F or W. A D gene is named only where the DNA matches it firmly. Some rows have no size entry. The others give once, few or many, or a class for an expanded clone.

TRBD1,NA,TRBJ1-2,TRBV4-1,TGCGCCAGCAGCACGGGACAGGGGCCCAGTGGCTACACCTTC,CASSTGQGPSGYTF
NA,NA,TRBJ2-2,TRBV2,TGTGCCAGCAGTGATCAGGGACAACAGAACACCGGGGAGCTGTTTTTT,CASSDQGQQNTGELFF
NA,NA,TRBJ1-1,TRBV19,TGTGCCAGTAGAGCCGAAAGGAGAGGCACTGAAGCTTTCTTT,CASRAERRGTEAFF
TRBD2,once,TRBJ2-5,TRBV30,TGTGCCTGGAGACAACGGGGCGGGAGGGAGACCCAGTACTTC,CAWRQRGGRETQYF
NA,once,TRBJ1-1,TRBV19,TGTGCCAGTAGTATTCCATTTGTCGGAGATGAAGCTTTCTTT,CASSIPFVGDEAFF
NA,NA,TRBJ2-1,TRBV30,TGTGCCGGTAGACGTTGGCCTTCCTACAATGAGCAGTTCTTC,CAGRRWPSYNEQFF
NA,NA,TRBJ2-7,TRBV11-1,TGTGCCAGCAGCTTAAGGCAGACGCCCTACGAGCAGTACTTC,CASSLRQTPYEQYF
TRBD2,NA,TRBJ2-1,TRBV4-1,TGCGCCAGCAGCCAAGAGAAGCGGGAGGGCGTTGAGCAGTTCTTC,CASSQEKREGVEQFF
NA,NA,TRBJ2-5,TRBV27,TGTGCCAGCAGTTTATTAGGAGAGACCCAGTACTTC,CASSLLGETQYF
TRBD2,few,TRBJ2-3,TRBV13,TGTGCCAGCAGCTCGGGACTAGCGGGAGGGCCGGATACGCAGTATTTT,CASSSGLAGGPDTQYF
NA,NA,TRBJ1-1,TRBV5-1,TGCGCCAGCAGCTTGGAAGGTTTCACTGAAGCTTTCTTT,CASSLEGFTEAFF
NA,NA,TRBJ1-1,TRBV1,TGCACCAGCAGCCACAGGGTGGGGGACACTGAAGCTTTCTTT,CTSSHRVGDTEAFF
NA,NA,TRBJ1-1,TRBV2,TGTGCCAGCCTGGGCCTACGGGGCACTGAAGCTTTCTTT,CASLGLRGTEAFF
NA,NA,TRBJ2-1,TRBV11-3,TGTGCCAGCAGCTTATTGCGGGGAATGGAGCAGTTCTTC,CASSLLRGMEQFF
NA,NA,TRBJ2-3,TRBV6-5,TGTGCCAGCAGTGGCGACAGGTTTAGCACAGATACGCAGTATTTT,CASSGDRFSTDTQYF
NA,NA,TRBJ2-3,TRBV6-1,TGTGCCAGCAGTGAAGCGCTCGGTGGGGATACGCAGTATTTT,CASSEALGGDTQYF
NA,NA,TRBJ2-5,TRBV6-6,TGTGCCAGCAGTTACGACAGACAAGAGACCCAGTACTTC,CASSYDRQETQYF
NA,few,TRBJ1-1,TRBV9,TGTGCCAGCAGCGTAGGCGCAGGGTACACTGAAGCTTTCTTT,CASSVGAGYTEAFF